This TCR beta chain was captured in a study of blood T cells in healthy people across ages. Study-wide points: Compared with aged donors, long-lived donors showed fewer expanded clones, suggesting selection. The unsorted PBMCs prevented any conclusive comparison of naive versus antigen-experienced cells. The diversity estimates, figures obtained from one million T cells, were considered underestimates.

Together with a sample-barcoded 5' primer, a J-beta primer mix was included in a second PCR lasting 7 to 11 cycles. TCRdb re-called the 5' RACE reads through MiXCR, storing one row per CDR3 protein. The table shows around 1,500,000 distinct CDR3 sequences, with around two fifths occurring only once. About this clonotype itself: Its antigen is unidentified.

V lost 3 bases and J lost 3, with 18 bases in between. CDR3 size: 16 residues. Looked up from germline, CDR1 is LGHNA and CDR2 is YNFKEQ. Extraction yielded at least 5 micrograms of total RNA per sample. The TCR comes from a woman between 18 and 30 years old in good health. Sequencing input: blood. The gene calls are TRBV4-2 and TRBJ2-7; the D gene is possibly TRBD2 (6 bases). The CDR3 here is CASSQDSTSMYYEQYF. As DNA, the CDR3 is TGTGCCAGCAGCCAGGACTCAACTAGCATGTACTACGAGCAGTACTTC.